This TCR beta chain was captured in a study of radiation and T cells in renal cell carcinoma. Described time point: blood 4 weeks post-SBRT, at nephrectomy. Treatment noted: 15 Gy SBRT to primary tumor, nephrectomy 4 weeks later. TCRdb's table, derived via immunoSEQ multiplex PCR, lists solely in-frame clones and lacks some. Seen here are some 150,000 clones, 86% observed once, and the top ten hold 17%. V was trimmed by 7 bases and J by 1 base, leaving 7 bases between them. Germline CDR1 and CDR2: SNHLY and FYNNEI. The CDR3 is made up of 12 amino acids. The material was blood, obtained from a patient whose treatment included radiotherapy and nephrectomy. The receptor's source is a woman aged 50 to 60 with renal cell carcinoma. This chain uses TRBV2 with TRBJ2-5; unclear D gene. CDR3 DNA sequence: TGTGCCAGCACAAAGGTCCAAGAGACCCAGTACTTC. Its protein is CASTKVQETQYF.